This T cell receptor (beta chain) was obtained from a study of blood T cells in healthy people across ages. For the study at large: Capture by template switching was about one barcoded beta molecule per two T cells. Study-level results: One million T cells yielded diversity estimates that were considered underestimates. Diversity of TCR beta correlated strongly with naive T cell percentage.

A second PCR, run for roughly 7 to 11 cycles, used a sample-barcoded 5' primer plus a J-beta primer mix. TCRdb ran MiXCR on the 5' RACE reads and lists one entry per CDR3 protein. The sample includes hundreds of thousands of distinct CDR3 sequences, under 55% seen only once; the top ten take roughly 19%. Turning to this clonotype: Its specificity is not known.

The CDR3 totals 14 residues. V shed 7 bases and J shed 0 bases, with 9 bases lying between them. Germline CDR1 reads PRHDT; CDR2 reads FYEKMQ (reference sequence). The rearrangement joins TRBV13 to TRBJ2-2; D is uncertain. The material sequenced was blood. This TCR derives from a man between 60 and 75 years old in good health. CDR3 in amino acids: CASKQRTNTGELFF. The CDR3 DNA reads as TGTGCCAGCAAACAACGGACGAACACCGGGGAGCTGTTTTTT. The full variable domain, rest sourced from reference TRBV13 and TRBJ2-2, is AAGVIQSPRHLIKEKRETATLKCYPIPRHDTVYWYQQGPGQDPQFLISFYEKMQSDKGSIPDRFSAQQFSDYHSELNMSSLELGDSALYFCASKQRTNTGELFFGEGSRLTVL.